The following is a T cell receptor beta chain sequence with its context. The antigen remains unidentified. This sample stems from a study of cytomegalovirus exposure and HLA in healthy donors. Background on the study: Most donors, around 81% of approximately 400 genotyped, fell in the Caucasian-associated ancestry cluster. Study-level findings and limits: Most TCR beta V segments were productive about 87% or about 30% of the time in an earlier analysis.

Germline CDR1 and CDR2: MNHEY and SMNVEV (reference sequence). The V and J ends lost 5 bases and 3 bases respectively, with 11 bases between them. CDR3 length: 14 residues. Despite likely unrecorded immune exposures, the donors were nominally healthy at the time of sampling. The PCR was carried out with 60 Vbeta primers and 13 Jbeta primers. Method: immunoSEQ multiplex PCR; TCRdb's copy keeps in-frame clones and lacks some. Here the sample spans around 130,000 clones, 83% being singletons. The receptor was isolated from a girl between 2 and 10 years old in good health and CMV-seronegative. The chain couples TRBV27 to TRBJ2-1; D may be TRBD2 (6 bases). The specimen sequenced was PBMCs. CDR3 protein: CASSLTGSYNEQFF. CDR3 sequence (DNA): TGTGCCAGCAGTCTAACCGGGAGCTACAATGAGCAGTTCTTC.